The 10 T cell receptor beta chains below all came from one sample that was sequenced in a study of OX40 agonist ivuxolimab in advanced cancers. Profiled with immunoSEQ multiplex PCR; TCRdb holds only in-frame clones, not every one. The table includes around 50,000 clones, about 87% detected once. Sequences were derived from CD4+ or CD8+ T cells sorted from blood, sampled in a trial of the OX40 agonist ivuxolimab. All receptors come from an adult with an advanced solid tumor such as melanoma, head and neck, liver or kidney cancer.

The chain employs TRBV27 and TRBJ2-7, with TRBD2 as a possible D gene (6 bases). The V end lost 6 bases, the J end lost 3 bases, and 9 bases lay between the germline ends. Germline V gene lookup returns CDR1 MNHEY and CDR2 SMNVEV (reference sequence). CDR3 size: 12 residues. Here the CDR3 DNA reads TGTGCCAGCAGCCCCGGGGGCTACGAGCAGTACTTC. Protein product: CASSPGGYEQYF.

The chain is built from TRBV27 and TRBJ2-7; 9 bases are shared with TRBD2. The CDR3 length is 13 residues. Losses at the gene ends were 4 bases for V and 6 bases for J; bases not matched to a gene: 4. Germline V lookup: CDR1 MNHEY, CDR2 SMNVEV (reference sequence). The DNA for the CDR3 is TGTGCCAGCAGTTATGCGGGGGGGACCGAGCAGTACTTC. Translation gives CASSYAGGTEQYF.

The chain uses TRBV14 and TRBJ2-2; tentative D call: TRBD2 (6 bases). The CDR3 extends over 18 amino acids. Trimming cost V 0 bases and J 1 base, with 15 bases left between them. Germline CDR1 reads SGHDN; CDR2 reads FVKESK. CDR3 nucleotides: TGTGCCAGCAGCCAAGACCCCCTTAAGGGAGGGAACACCGGGGAGCTGTTTTTT. Translated, it gives CASSQDPLKGGNTGELFF.

The CDR3: CASSQDPGVGEEQYF. The CDR3 DNA reads TGCGCCAGCAGCCAAGATCCGGGGGTCGGCGAGGAGCAGTACTTC. This chain connects TRBV4-3 to TRBJ2-7; possible D gene TRBD2, 6 bases. The CDR3 is 15 amino acids. Looked up from germline, CDR1 is LGHNA and CDR2 is YSLEER. The V end was cut by 0 bases, the J end by 7 bases, with 16 bases between.

V gene TRBV7-9 combines with J gene TRBJ2-7; the match to TRBD2 covers 11 bases. CDR1 and CDR2 from the germline V gene are SEHNR and FQNEAQ (reference sequence). The V gene end was trimmed by 1 base and the J gene end by 2 bases; junction bases not matched to a gene: 1. The length of the CDR3 is 15 residues. Written as DNA, the CDR3 is TGTGCCAGCAGCTTAGTTAGCGGGGGGGCCTACGAGCAGTACTTC. As protein: CASSLVSGGAYEQYF.

The rearrangement uses TRBV19 and TRBJ1-2, with 9 positions matching TRBD1. Trimming cost V 8 bases and J 3 bases; bases outside gene matches: 7. Germline V lookup: CDR1 LNHDA, CDR2 SQIVND (reference sequence). CDR3 length: 14 residues. As DNA, the CDR3 is TGTGCCAGTTACGGGACAGGGTATGACTATGGCTACACCTTC. It translates to CASYGTGYDYGYTF.

The chain joins TRBV5-4 to TRBJ2-3; 11 bases are a match to TRBD2. Trimming took 4 bases from V and 3 from J; bases not matched to a gene: 7. The CDR3 extends over 16 amino acids. CDR1 and CDR2 (germline): SGHNT, YYREEE (reference sequence). The CDR3 sequence is CASSGPSGGRTDTQYF. For the CDR3, the DNA is TGTGCCAGCAGCGGGCCTAGCGGGGGGAGAACAGATACGCAGTATTTT.

The gene calls are TRBV28 and TRBJ1-1; no reliable D call. Trimming stripped 7 bases from V and 1 base from J, with 10 bases between. CDR3 size: 13 residues. Germline V gene data show CDR1 as MDHEN and CDR2 as SYDVKM. The CDR3: CASNPAGNTEAFF. The CDR3 region has the DNA TGTGCCAGCAACCCAGCAGGGAACACTGAAGCTTTCTTT.

The CDR3, as DNA: TGTGCCAGCAGTCACGGCGGGGAGCTGTTTTTT. Translation: CASSHGGELFF. This chain links TRBV27 with TRBJ2-2; D is unclear. The germline gives CDR1 MNHEY, CDR2 SMNVEV (reference sequence). The CDR3 consists of 11 residues. The ends were cut back, 5 bases at V and 7 bases at J, with 5 bases in the middle.

V usage is TRBV19 and J usage is TRBJ2-5; tentatively, D is TRBD2 (5 bases). Trimming stripped 2 bases from V and 4 bases from J, with 14 bases between. The CDR3 spans 15 residues. Germline loops: CDR1 LNHDA, CDR2 SQIVND (reference sequence). The CDR3 region has the DNA TGTGCCAGTAGTATAAGCGGCCCAATCCGAGAGACCCAGTACTTC. Amino acids: CASSISGPIRETQYF.